This T cell receptor (beta chain) was profiled in a study of post-analysis software for immune sequencing data. Study overall: Patients with relapsing-remitting, secondary progressive and progressive-relapsing multiple sclerosis courses were all represented.

In regard to this clonotype: Its antigen is not identified.

CDR1 and CDR2 from the germline V gene are SQVTM and ANQGSEA. The CDR3 sequence is 12 residues long. Deletions cut 3 bases from V and 0 bases from J, with 4 bases between. TCR beta cDNA libraries had unique molecular identifiers. TCRdb passed the PCR reads through MiXCR, listing each CDR3 protein once. The sample shows roughly 670,000 distinct CDR3 sequences, 55% to 70% of them seen only once. Points from the study as a whole: Samples from one preparation batch, clustered by F measure, grouped strongly together. There was significantly lower normalized Chao1 diversity in multiple sclerosis patients than in controls. TRBV5-6, TRBV5-1 and TRBV20-1 were among four or five TRBV segments more frequent in patients than controls.

The genes are TRBV29-1 and TRBJ2-3; no clear D. The sequencing input was blood. This clonotype was obtained from a girl aged 2 to 10 with multiple sclerosis. The CDR3 loop reads CSVEGSTDTQYF. Written as DNA, the CDR3 is TGCAGCGTTGAGGGCAGCACAGATACGCAGTATTTT.